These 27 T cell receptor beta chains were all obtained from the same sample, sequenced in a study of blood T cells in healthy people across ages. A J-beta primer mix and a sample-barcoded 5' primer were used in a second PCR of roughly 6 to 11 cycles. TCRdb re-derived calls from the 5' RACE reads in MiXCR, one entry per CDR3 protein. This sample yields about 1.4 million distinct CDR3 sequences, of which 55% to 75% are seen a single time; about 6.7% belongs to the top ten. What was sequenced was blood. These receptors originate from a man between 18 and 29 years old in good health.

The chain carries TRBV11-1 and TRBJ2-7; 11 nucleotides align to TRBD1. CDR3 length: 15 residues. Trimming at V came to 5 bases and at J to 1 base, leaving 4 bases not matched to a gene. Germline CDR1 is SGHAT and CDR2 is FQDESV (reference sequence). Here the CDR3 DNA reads TGTGCCAGCAGCCAGGACAGGGGGCCTTCCTACGAGCAGTACTTC. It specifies CASSQDRGPSYEQYF.

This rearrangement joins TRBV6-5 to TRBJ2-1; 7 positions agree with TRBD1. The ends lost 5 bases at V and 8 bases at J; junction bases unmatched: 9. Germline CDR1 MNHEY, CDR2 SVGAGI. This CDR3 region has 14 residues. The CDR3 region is CASSRGTGVDEQFF. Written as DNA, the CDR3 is TGTGCCAGCAGTCGGGGCACAGGGGTCGATGAGCAGTTCTTC.

CDR3 DNA: TGCAGCTCGTGCCACAGCTCCTACAATGAGCAGTTCTTC. Its protein product is CSSCHSSYNEQFF. The chain employs TRBV29-1 and TRBJ2-1; D is uncertain. With 8 bases removed from V and 0 bases from J, the gap between germline ends came to 11 bases. CDR1 and CDR2 from the germline V gene are SQVTM and ANQGSEA. CDR3 length: 13 residues.

The CDR3 loop reads CASSQYQTGMIRYTQYF. The DNA of the CDR3 is TGCGCCAGCAGCCAGTATCAGACAGGGATGATTCGCTATACGCAGTATTTT. The chain combines TRBV5-1 with TRBJ2-3, with 7 bases that match TRBD1. J gave up 7 bases and V 4 bases, and 18 bases lay outside the gene matches. The CDR3 is 17 residues long. CDR1 SGHRS and CDR2 YFSETQ come from the germline V gene.

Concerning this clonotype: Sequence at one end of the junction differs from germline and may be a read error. The CDR3 sequence is CSAAGTASSEQYF. For the CDR3, the DNA is TGCAGTGCAGCAGGGACTGCCTCCTCCGAGCAGTACTTC. V is TRBV20-1 and J is TRBJ2-7, with D possibly matching TRBD2 (6 bases). This CDR3 has 13 residues. Germline V gives CDR1 DFQATT, CDR2 SNEGSKA (reference sequence).

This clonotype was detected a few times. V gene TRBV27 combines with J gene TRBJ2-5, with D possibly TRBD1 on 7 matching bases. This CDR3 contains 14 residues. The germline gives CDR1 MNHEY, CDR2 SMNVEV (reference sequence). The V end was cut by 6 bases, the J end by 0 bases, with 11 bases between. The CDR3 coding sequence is TGTGCCAGCAGCCAGGGGGACTACCAAGAGACCCAGTACTTC. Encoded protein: CASSQGDYQETQYF.

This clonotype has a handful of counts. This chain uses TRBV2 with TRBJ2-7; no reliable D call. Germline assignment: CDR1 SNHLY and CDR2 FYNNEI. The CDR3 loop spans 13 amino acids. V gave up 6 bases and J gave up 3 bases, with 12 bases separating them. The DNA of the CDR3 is TGTGCCAGCAGCTTCCTAATCGGCTACGAGCAGTACTTC. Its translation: CASSFLIGYEQYF. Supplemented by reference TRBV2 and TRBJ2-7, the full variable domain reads EPEVTQTPSHQVTQMGQEVILRCVPISNHLYFYWYRQILGQKVEFLVSFYNNEISEKSEIFDDQFSVERPDGSNFTLKIRSTKLEDSAMYFCASSFLIGYEQYFGPGTRLTVT.

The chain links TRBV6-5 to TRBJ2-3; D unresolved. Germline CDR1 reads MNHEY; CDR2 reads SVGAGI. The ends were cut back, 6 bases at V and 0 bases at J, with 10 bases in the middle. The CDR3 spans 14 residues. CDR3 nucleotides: TGTGCCAGCAGCCGGAAAGGCAGCACAGATACGCAGTATTTT. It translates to CASSRKGSTDTQYF.

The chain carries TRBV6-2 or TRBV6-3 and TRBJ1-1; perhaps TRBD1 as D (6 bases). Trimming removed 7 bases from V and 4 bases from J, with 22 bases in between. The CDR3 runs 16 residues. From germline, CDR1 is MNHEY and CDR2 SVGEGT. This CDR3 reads CASIGPRGPGRTEAFF. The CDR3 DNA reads TGTGCCAGCATAGGCCCGCGGGGGCCAGGGCGCACTGAAGCTTTCTTT.

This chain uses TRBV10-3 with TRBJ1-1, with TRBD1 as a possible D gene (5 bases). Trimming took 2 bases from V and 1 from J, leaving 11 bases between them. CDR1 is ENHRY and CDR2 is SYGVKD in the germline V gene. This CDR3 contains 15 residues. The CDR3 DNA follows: TGTGCCATCAGTGAGGGGGGACGGCAGAACACTGAAGCTTTCTTT. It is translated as CAISEGGRQNTEAFF.

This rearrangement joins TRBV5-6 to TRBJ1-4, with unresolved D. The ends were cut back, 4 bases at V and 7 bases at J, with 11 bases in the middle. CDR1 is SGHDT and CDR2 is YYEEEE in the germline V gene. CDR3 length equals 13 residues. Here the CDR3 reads CASSVLPGEKLFF. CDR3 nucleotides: TGTGCCAGCAGCGTGTTACCGGGTGAAAAACTGTTTTTT.

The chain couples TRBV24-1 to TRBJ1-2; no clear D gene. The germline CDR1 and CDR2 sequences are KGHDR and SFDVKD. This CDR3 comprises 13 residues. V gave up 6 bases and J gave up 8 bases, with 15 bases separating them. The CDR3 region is CATSKDSRRGYTF. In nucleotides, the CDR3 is TGTGCCACCAGTAAGGACTCTAGAAGGGGCTACACCTTC.

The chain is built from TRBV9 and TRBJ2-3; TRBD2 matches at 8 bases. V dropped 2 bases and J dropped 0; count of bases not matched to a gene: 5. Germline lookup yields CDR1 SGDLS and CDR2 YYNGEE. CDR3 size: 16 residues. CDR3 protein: CASSVRQRGSTDTQYF. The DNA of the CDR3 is TGTGCCAGCAGCGTTAGGCAGCGGGGGAGCACAGATACGCAGTATTTT.

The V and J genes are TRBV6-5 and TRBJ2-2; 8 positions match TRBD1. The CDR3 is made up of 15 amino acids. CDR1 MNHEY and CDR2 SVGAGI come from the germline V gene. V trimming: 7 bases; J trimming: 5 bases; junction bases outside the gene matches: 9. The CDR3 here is CASNPSGGSTGELFF. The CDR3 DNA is TGTGCCAGCAACCCCTCAGGGGGCTCGACCGGGGAGCTGTTTTTT.

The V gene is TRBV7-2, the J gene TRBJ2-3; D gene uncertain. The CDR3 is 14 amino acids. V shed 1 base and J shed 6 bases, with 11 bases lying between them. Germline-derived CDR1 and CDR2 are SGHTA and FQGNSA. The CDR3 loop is CASSLVGSVDTQYF. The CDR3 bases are TGTGCCAGCAGCTTAGTCGGTTCCGTGGATACGCAGTATTTT.

The CDR3 DNA reads as TGTGCCAGCGCGCCAAGGGACGTACTATTAGATACGCAGTATTTT. Amino acids: CASAPRDVLLDTQYF. V is TRBV6-5 and J is TRBJ2-3; tentatively, D is TRBD1 or TRBD2 (5 bases each). Germline lookup yields CDR1 MNHEY and CDR2 SVGAGI. V was trimmed by 8 bases and J by 5 bases, leaving 20 bases between them. The CDR3 runs 15 residues.

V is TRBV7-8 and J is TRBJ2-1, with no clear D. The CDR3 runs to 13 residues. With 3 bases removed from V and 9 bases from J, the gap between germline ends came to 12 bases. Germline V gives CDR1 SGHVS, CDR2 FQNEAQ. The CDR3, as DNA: TGTGCCAGCAGCTTCAGAGTAGTCGGTGAGCAGTTCTTC. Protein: CASSFRVVGEQFF.

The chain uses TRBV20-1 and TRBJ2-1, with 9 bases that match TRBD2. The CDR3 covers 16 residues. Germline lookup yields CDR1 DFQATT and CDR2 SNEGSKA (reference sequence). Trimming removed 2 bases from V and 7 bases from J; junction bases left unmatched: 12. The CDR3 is CSARIPGAGGFNEQFF. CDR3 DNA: TGCAGTGCTAGAATCCCGGGAGCGGGAGGTTTTAATGAGCAGTTCTTC.

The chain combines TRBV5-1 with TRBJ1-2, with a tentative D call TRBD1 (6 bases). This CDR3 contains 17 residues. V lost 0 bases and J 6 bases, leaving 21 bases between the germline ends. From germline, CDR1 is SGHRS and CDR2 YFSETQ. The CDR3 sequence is CASSLGNRVGYSDGYTF. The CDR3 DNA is TGCGCCAGCAGCTTGGGGAACAGGGTCGGGTATTCGGATGGCTACACCTTC.

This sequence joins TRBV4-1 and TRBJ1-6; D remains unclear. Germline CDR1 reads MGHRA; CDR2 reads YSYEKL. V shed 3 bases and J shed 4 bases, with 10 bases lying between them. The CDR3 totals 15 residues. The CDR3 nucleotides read TGCGCCAGCAGCCAGATACAGCCTTATAATTCACCCCTCCACTTT. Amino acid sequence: CASSQIQPYNSPLHF.

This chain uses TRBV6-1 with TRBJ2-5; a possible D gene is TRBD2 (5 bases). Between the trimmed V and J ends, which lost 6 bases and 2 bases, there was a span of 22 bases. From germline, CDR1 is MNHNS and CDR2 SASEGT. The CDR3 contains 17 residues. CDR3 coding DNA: TGTGCCAGCAGCCATCCTGTCGGGGTAATCGGGCAAGAGACCCAGTACTTC. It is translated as CASSHPVGVIGQETQYF.

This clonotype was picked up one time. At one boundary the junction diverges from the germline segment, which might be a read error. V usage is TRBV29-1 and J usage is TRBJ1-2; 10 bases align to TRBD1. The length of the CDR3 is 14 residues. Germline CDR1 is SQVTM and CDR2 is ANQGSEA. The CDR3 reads CSVEDGTGVLGYTF. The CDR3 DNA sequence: TGCAGCGTCGAAGATGGGACAGGGGTGCTTGGCTACACCTTC.

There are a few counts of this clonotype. The CDR3 region is CASSHTSGLAKNIQYF. The CDR3 DNA follows: TGTGCCAGCAGTCACACTAGCGGCCTAGCCAAAAACATTCAGTACTTC. This chain uses TRBV12-3 or TRBV12-4 with TRBJ2-4; 8 nucleotides match TRBD2. With 5 bases clipped from V and 0 bases from J, the junction kept 6 bases outside the gene matches. The CDR3 has 16 amino acids.

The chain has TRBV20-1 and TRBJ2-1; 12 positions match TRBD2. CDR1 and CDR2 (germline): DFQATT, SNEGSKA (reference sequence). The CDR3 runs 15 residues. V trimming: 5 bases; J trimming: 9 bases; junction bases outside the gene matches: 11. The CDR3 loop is CSAEPTSGRGSEQFF. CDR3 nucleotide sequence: TGCAGTGCTGAACCGACTAGCGGGAGAGGGAGTGAGCAGTTCTTC.

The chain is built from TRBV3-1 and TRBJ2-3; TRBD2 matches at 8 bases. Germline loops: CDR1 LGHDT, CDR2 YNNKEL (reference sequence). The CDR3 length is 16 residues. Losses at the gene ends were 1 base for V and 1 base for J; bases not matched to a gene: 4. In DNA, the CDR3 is TGTGCCAGCAGCCAAGGTAGCGGGGTGGGCACAGATACGCAGTATTTT. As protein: CASSQGSGVGTDTQYF.

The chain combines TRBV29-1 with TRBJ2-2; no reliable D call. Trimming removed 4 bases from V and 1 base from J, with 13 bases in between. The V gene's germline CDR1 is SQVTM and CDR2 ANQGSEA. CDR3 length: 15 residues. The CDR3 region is CSVVHLGGNTGELFF. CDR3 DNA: TGCAGCGTTGTCCACCTGGGTGGGAACACCGGGGAGCTGTTTTTT.

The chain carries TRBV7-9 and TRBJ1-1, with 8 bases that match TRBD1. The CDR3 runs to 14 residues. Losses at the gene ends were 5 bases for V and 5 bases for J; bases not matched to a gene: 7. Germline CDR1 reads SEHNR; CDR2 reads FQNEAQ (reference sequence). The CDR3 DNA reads TGTGCCAGCAGCACAGGGACAGGCCGAACTGAAGCTTTCTTT. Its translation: CASSTGTGRTEAFF.